The 3 T cell receptor beta chains below come from one sample, sequenced in a study of blood T cell repertoires in COVID-19. Here immunoSEQ multiplex PCR was the method, and the copy in TCRdb shows in-frame clones only, minus some. The data contain about 380,000 clones, roughly 77% of them seen just once; the ten biggest clones take up more than 0.85%. Source material: peripheral blood. These TCRs come from a human donor with acute or convalescent COVID-19. The donor label of this sample is uncertain.

The V gene is TRBV9, the J gene TRBJ2-2, with 9 bases fitting TRBD1. V lost 3 bases and J lost 5; bases outside the gene matches: 5. The CDR3 is 15 residues long. CDR1 is SGDLS, CDR2 YYNGEE, per germline. Here the CDR3 reads CASSARDRETGELFF. As DNA, the CDR3 is TGTGCCAGCAGCGCCCGGGACAGGGAGACCGGGGAGCTGTTTTTT.

The genes are TRBV6-5 and TRBJ1-6; D unclear. This CDR3 is 14 amino acids long. The germline V and J ends were trimmed by 10 bases and 0 bases, with 10 bases remaining between them. CDR1 is MNHEY and CDR2 is SVGAGI in the germline V gene. DNA for the CDR3: TGTGCCACCCGGCGGAGCTCCTATAATTCACCCCTCCACTTT. The encoded protein is CATRRSSYNSPLHF.

The CDR3 region has the DNA TGTGCCAGCTCACCCAGGGGGTATTCCTACGAGCAGTACTTC. The encoded protein is CASSPRGYSYEQYF. The J gene is TRBJ2-7, the V gene TRBV18; TRBD1 matches at 7 bases. With 3 bases clipped from V and 1 base from J, the junction kept 3 bases outside the gene matches. The CDR3 sequence is 14 residues long. The germline V gene has CDR1 KGHSH and CDR2 LQKENI.